This T cell receptor (beta chain) stems from a study of T cell responses to AZD1222 COVID-19 vaccine. Study context: Some second doses came at about 4 weeks and others at about 12 weeks; these were pooled. Whole-study findings and limits: Nearly half of the spike-specific TCRs reportedly recognize variant regions that carry no mutations. Just a handful of AZD1222 recipients were seropositive at baseline. Spike-wide vaccine-associated CD4 TCRs dominated at 160-218 and 743-854.

Only in-frame clones appear in the TCRdb table, and some are missing; sequencing was by immunoSEQ multiplex PCR. The data hold approximately 180,000 clones, with about 85% observed a single time. Concerning this clone: Its target is unknown.

V was clipped by 2 bases and J by 4 bases, with 14 bases between them. Germline lookup yields CDR1 SGHTA and CDR2 FQGTGA. This CDR3 comprises 15 residues. The rearrangement links TRBV7-3 to TRBJ1-1, with a tentative D call TRBD1 (5 bases). Source: peripheral blood, taken on day 0 of AZD1222 vaccination. The TCR sequence derives from an adult in good health. CDR3 in amino acids: CASSLGGRAGTEAFF. CDR3 DNA sequence: TGTGCCAGCAGCTTAGGGGGACGGGCGGGCACTGAAGCTTTCTTT.